This T cell receptor beta chain derives from a study of shared clonotypes between healthy human individuals. Whole-study findings and limits: Memory subsets generally showed lower estimated richness than naive subsets.

The J segment lost 5 bases and the V segment lost 3 bases, leaving 0 bases of the junction unmatched. The CDR3 consists of 14 residues. Germline V gene data show CDR1 as SGHVS and CDR2 as FQNEAQ. Caucasian adults residing in Nashville, Tennessee made up all the donors. The method was immunoSEQ multiplex PCR; TCRdb's version includes in-frame clones alone and lacks a portion of them. In the table there are about 600,000 clones, approximately 97% of which are singletons. Regarding this clone: What it binds is unknown.

Sequenced material: naive CD4+ T cells sorted from blood. Subset reported: CD45RA+ positively selected. This chain uses TRBV7-8 with TRBJ1-4; 10 bases agree with TRBD1. The sequence came from a woman between 25 and 40 years old in good health. The CDR3 region is CASSLGQGNEKLFF. The CDR3 DNA sequence: TGTGCCAGCAGCTTGGGACAGGGGAATGAAAAACTGTTTTTT.